This T cell receptor (beta chain) originates from a study of OX40 agonist ivuxolimab in advanced cancers. At the level of the study: Patients in dose escalation had liver, melanoma, kidney or head and neck cancers. The mean age was approximately 60 years, ranging from about 20 to 79, with 82.7% of participants male.

The assay was immunoSEQ multiplex PCR, and TCRdb's table has in-frame clones only and misses some. This sample yields nearly 90,000 clones, of which just under 90% are seen a single time; about 1.5% belongs to the top ten. CDR3 size: 15 residues. With 4 bases clipped from V and 7 bases from J, the junction kept 9 bases outside the gene matches. Germline V CDR1 and CDR2: SGHTA, FQGNSA. This TCR was recovered from an adult with an advanced solid tumor such as melanoma, head and neck, liver or kidney cancer. The sequencing used CD4+ or CD8+ T cells sorted from blood, collected in a trial of the OX40 agonist ivuxolimab. V gene TRBV7-2 combines with J gene TRBJ1-5; 8 bases line up with TRBD1. The CDR3 protein is CASSSSGGAGQPQHF. CDR3 coding DNA: TGTGCCAGCAGCTCTTCAGGGGGCGCCGGGCAGCCCCAGCATTTT.